This TCR beta chain was profiled in a study of blood T cell repertoires in COVID-19. Authors' data handling: Reference gene primer amplification gave estimated nucleated cell counts. The data were produced by immunoSEQ multiplex PCR, yet TCRdb's version contains in-frame clones alone and is incomplete. The D gene and trimming were derived from the DNA, and the V and J assignments and clone size from that table. The profile covers 150,000 to 200,000 clones, with around 86% appearing a single time and 2.7% taken by the ten largest. The CDR3 spans 16 residues. V lost 4 bases to trimming and J lost 5 bases, with 20 bases between them. Germline V CDR1 and CDR2: SGHKS, YYEKEE (reference sequence).

This sequence originates from a man in his forties or fifties with active or convalescent COVID-19. The chain recombines TRBV5-5 with TRBJ2-3; D may be TRBD1 (6 bases). What was sequenced was peripheral blood. In DNA form, the CDR3 reads TGTGCCAGCAGCCTGGGGGCGAATTTGAAACGAGATACGCAGTATTTT. As protein: CASSLGANLKRDTQYF. The full variable domain, in which reference TRBV5-5 and TRBJ2-3 provide the parts outside the CDR3, is DAGVTQSPTHLIKTRGQQVTLRCSPISGHKSVSWYQQVLGQGPQFIFQYYEKEERGRGNFPDRFSARQFPNYSSELNVNALLLGDSALYLCASSLGANLKRDTQYFGPGTRLTVL.